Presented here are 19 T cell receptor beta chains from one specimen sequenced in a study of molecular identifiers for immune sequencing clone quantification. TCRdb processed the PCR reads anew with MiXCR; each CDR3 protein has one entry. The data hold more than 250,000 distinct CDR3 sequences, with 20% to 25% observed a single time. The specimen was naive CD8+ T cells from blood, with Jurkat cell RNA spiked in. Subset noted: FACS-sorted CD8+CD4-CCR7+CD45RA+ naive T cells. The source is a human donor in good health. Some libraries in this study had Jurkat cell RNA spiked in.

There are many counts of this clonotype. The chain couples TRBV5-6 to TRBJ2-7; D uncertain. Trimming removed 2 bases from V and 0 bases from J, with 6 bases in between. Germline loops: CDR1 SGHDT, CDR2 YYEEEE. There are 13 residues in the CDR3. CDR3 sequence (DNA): TGTGCCAGCAGCTTCGAGAACTCCTACGAGCAGTACTTC. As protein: CASSFENSYEQYF.

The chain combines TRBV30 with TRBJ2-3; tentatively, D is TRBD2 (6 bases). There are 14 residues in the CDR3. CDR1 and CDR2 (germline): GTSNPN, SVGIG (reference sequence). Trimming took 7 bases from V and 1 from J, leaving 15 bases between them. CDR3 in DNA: TGTGCCTTAGGGACTTTTCTAGGCACAGATACGCAGTATTTT. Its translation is CALGTFLGTDTQYF.

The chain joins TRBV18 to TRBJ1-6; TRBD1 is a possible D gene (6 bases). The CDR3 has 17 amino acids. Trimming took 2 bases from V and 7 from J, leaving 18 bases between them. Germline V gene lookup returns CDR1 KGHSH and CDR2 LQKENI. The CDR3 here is CASSPASDSLQNSPLHF. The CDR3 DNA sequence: TGTGCCAGCTCACCAGCTTCGGACAGCCTTCAAAATTCACCCCTCCACTTT.

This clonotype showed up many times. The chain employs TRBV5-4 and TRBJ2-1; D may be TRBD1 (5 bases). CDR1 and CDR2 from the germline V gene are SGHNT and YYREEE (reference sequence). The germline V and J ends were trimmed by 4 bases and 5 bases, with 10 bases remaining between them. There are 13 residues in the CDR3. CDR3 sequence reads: CASSLTENNEQFF. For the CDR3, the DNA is TGTGCCAGCAGCCTGACAGAGAACAATGAGCAGTTCTTC.

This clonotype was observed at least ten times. The CDR3 protein is CASSPRALDTEAFF. In DNA, the CDR3 is TGTGCCAGCAGCCCGCGAGCTTTGGACACTGAAGCTTTCTTT. This chain connects TRBV3-1 to TRBJ1-1; D call uncertain. V was cut by 4 bases and J by 3 bases, with 12 bases left in between. This CDR3 has 14 amino acids. Germline V gene sequence: CDR1 LGHDT, CDR2 YNNKEL (reference sequence). Supplemented by reference TRBV3-1 and TRBJ1-1, the full variable domain reads DTAVSQTPKYLVTQMGNDKSIKCEQNLGHDTMYWYKQDSKKFLKIMFSYNNKELIINETVPNRFSPKSPDKAHLNLHINSLELGDSAVYFCASSPRALDTEAFFGQGTRLTVV.

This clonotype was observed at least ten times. Here the CDR3 DNA reads TGCAGCGTTGACGGCGGGAGCTCGGAGACCCAGTACTTC. Its protein product is CSVDGGSSETQYF. The rearrangement uses TRBV29-1 and TRBJ2-5, with TRBD2 matching 7 bases. J gave up 5 bases and V 3 bases, and 6 bases lay outside the gene matches. Germline V CDR1 and CDR2: SQVTM, ANQGSEA. CDR3 length: 13 amino acids.

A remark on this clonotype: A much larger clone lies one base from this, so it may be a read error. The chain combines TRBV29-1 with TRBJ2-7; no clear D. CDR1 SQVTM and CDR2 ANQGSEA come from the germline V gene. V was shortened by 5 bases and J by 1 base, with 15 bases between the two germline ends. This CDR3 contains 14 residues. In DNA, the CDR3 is TGCAGCGTTTCTCTGACAACGCCTTCCTACGAGCAGTACTTC. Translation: CSVSLTTPSYEQYF.

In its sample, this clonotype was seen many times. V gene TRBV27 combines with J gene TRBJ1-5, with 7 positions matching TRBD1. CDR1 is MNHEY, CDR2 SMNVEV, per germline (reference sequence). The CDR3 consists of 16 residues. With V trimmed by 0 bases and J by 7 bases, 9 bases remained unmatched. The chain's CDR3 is CASSLSSQGHGQPQHF. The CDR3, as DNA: TGTGCCAGCAGTTTATCGTCACAGGGGCATGGGCAGCCCCAGCATTTT.

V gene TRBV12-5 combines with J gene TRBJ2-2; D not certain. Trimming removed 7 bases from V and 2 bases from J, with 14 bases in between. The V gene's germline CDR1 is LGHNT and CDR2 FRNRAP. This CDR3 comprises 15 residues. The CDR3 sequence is CASALYVINTGELFF. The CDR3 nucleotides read TGTGCTAGTGCCTTGTACGTGATTAACACCGGGGAGCTGTTTTTT.

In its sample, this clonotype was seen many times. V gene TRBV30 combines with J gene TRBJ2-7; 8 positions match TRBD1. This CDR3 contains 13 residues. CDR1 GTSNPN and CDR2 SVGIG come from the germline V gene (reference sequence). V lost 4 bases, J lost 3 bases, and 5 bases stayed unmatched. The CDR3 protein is CAWTLGTGYEQYF. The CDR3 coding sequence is TGTGCCTGGACTCTCGGGACAGGCTACGAGCAGTACTTC.

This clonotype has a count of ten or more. The CDR3 nucleotides read TGTGCCAGCAGCCCCTGGGAGGGCAATCAGCCCCAGCATTTT. This encodes CASSPWEGNQPQHF. The V gene is TRBV7-6, the J gene TRBJ1-5; unclear D gene. From germline, CDR1 is SGHVS and CDR2 FNYEAQ. Trimming took 5 bases from V and 2 from J, leaving 10 bases between them. The CDR3 has 14 residues.

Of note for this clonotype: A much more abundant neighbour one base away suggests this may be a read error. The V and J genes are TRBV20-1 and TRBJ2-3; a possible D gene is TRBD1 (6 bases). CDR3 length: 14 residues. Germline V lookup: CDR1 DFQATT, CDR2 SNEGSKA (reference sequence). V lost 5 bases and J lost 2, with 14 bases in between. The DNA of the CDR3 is TGCAGTGCTTGTACCGGACAGACCACAGATACGCAGTATTTT. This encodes CSACTGQTTDTQYF.

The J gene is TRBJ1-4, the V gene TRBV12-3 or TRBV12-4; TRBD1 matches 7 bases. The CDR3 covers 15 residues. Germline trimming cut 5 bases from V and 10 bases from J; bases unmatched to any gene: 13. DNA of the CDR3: TGTGCCAGCAGTAATCCGGGACAGCGATATGGAAAACTGTTTTTT. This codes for CASSNPGQRYGKLFF.

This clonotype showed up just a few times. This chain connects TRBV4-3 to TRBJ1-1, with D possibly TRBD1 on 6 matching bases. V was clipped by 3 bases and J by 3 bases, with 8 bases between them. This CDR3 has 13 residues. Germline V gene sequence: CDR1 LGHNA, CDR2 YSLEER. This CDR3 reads CASSHRGYTEAFF. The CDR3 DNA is TGCGCCAGCAGCCACAGGGGATACACTGAAGCTTTCTTT.

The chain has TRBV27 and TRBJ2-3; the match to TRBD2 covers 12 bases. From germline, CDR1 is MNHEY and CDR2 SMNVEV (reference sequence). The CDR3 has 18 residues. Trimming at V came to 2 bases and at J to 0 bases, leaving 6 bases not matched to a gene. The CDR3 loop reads CASSLESSGRASTDTQYF. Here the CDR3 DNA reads TGTGCCAGCAGTTTAGAGTCTAGCGGGAGGGCAAGCACAGATACGCAGTATTTT.

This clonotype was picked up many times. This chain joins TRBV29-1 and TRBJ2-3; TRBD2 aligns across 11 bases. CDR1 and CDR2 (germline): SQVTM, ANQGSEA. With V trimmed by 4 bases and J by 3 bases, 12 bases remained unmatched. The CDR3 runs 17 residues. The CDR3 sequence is CSVVGVPGTSGTDTQYF. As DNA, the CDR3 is TGCAGCGTTGTGGGGGTGCCCGGGACTAGCGGAACAGATACGCAGTATTTT.

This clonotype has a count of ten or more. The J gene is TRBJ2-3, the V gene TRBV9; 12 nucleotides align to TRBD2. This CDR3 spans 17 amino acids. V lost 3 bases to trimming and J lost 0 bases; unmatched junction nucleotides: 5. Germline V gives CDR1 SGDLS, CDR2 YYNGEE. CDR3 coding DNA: TGTGCCAGCAGCGATAAGACTAGCGGGGGAAGCACAGATACGCAGTATTTT. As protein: CASSDKTSGGSTDTQYF.

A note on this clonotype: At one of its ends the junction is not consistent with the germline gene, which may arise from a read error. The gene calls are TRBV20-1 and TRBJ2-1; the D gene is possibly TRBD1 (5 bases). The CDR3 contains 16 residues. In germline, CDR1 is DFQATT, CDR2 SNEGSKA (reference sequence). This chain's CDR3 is CSARDPTVLSYNKQFF. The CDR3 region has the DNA TGCAGTGCTAGAGACCCGACAGTGCTCTCCTACAATAAGCAGTTCTTC.

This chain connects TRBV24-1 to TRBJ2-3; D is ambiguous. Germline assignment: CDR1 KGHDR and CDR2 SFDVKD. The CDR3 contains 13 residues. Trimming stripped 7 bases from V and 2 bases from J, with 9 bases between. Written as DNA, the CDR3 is TGTGCCACCAGCCCTACAGACACAGATACGCAGTATTTT. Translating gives CATSPTDTDTQYF.